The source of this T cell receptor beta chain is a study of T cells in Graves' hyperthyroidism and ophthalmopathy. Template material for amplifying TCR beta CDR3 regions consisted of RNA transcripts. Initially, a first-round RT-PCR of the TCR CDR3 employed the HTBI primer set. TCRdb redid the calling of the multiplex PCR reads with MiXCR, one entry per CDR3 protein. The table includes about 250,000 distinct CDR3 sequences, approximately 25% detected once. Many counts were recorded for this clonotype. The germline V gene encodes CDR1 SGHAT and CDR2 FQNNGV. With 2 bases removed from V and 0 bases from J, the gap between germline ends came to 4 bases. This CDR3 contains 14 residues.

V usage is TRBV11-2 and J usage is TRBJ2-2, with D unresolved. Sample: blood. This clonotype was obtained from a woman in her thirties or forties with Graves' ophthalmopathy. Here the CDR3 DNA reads TGTGCCAGCAGCTTACGGACGAACACCGGGGAGCTGTTTTTT. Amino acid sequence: CASSLRTNTGELFF.